This T cell receptor beta chain was captured by sequencing in a study of T cells in tuberculosis. On average approximately 100,000 T cells per donor were immunosequenced. This clone was seen a single time. Its cognate antigen is unknown. Study observations and caveats: Active tuberculosis patients had shorter CDR3-alpha; the beta difference was nonsignificant. Active tuberculosis alpha repertoires lay closer to GMM-specific TCRs than controls'.

Sequencing used immunoSEQ multiplex PCR; TCRdb keeps in-frame clones, though not all of them. The sample consists of about 30,000 clones, 95% to 96% of them appearing once. V lost 4 bases, J lost 4 bases, and 6 bases stayed unmatched. The CDR3 loop spans 15 amino acids. In germline, CDR1 is SGHNT, CDR2 YYREEE (reference sequence). The TCR originated in a donor aged 10-35 years with latent tuberculosis or without tuberculosis infection. The sequencing sample was made of PBMCs. V is TRBV5-4 and J is TRBJ1-4, with 8 bases that match TRBD1. The DNA for the CDR3 is TGTGCCAGCAGCCACTCGACAGGGGTTAATGAAAAACTGTTTTTT. Protein: CASSHSTGVNEKLFF.